The 18 T cell receptor beta chains in this list originate from one sample, sequenced in a study of T cell responses to AZD1222 COVID-19 vaccine. The repertoire was sequenced with immunoSEQ multiplex PCR; TCRdb's copy has only in-frame clones and lacks some. The sample includes roughly 150,000 clones, just over 90% of them seen just once. Sample: peripheral blood, taken 28 days after the second AZD1222 dose. The receptor set was obtained from an adult who received the AZD1222 COVID-19 vaccine.

The V call is TRBV7-3, the J call TRBJ1-5, with a weak D call TRBD1 (5 bases). The germline V and J ends were trimmed by 0 bases and 6 bases, with 6 bases remaining between them. Germline CDR1 is SGHTA and CDR2 is FQGTGA. The CDR3 extends over 13 amino acids. CDR3 residues: CASSLTGGQPQHF. The CDR3 bases are TGTGCCAGCAGCTTAACCGGGGGTCAGCCCCAGCATTTT.

The gene calls are TRBV5-8 and TRBJ2-7, with D maybe TRBD1 (5 bases). The germline CDR1 and CDR2 sequences are SGHTS and YDEGEE. CDR3 size: 17 residues. V lost 4 bases and J lost 4, with 24 bases in between. In DNA form, the CDR3 reads TGTGCCAGCAGCCAACAGCCCGCGGACATCGATCCTTACGAGCAGTACTTC. Its translation is CASSQQPADIDPYEQYF. The entire variable domain, with the rest obtained from reference TRBV5-8 and TRBJ2-7, is as follows: EAGVTQSPTHLIKTRGQQATLRCSPISGHTSVYWYQQALGLGLQFLLWYDEGEERNRGNFPPRFSGRQFPNYSSELNVNALELEDSALYLCASSQQPADIDPYEQYFGPGTRLTVT.

The rearrangement joins TRBV27 to TRBJ1-5; weak D call: TRBD1 (5 bases). The V and J ends lost 1 base and 4 bases respectively, with 11 bases between them. This CDR3 comprises 15 residues. Per the germline V gene, CDR1 is MNHEY and CDR2 is SMNVEV (reference sequence). The CDR3 here is CASSLWRGENQPQHF. The DNA for the CDR3 is TGTGCCAGCAGTTTATGGCGGGGGGAAAATCAGCCCCAGCATTTT.

This rearrangement joins TRBV18 to TRBJ1-1; 11 nucleotides agree with TRBD1. In germline, CDR1 is KGHSH, CDR2 LQKENI. CDR3 length: 17 amino acids. After removal of 1 base from V and 5 bases from J, the junction contained 9 bases not matched to a gene. The CDR3 spells CASSPLTGQGAGTEAFF. The CDR3 coding sequence is TGTGCCAGCTCACCACTTACAGGACAGGGGGCAGGGACTGAAGCTTTCTTT.

The CDR3 loop is CASKEFLATNEKLFF. CDR3 coding DNA: TGTGCCAGCAAGGAGTTCCTAGCAACTAATGAAAAACTGTTTTTT. The chain joins TRBV2 to TRBJ1-4; no reliable D call. Trimming pared 7 bases from V and 0 bases from J, leaving 12 bases between. The V gene's germline CDR1 is SNHLY and CDR2 FYNNEI. The CDR3 contains 15 residues.

The chain has TRBV24-1 and TRBJ2-1, with 8 nucleotides matching TRBD2. Germline values: CDR1 KGHDR, CDR2 SFDVKD. Germline trimming cut 5 bases from V and 1 base from J; bases unmatched to any gene: 3. The CDR3 has 15 residues. The CDR3 sequence is CATSASGRSYNEQFF. The DNA of the CDR3 is TGTGCCACCAGTGCTAGCGGGCGATCCTACAATGAGCAGTTCTTC.

This chain links TRBV11-2 with TRBJ1-6; D unresolved. This CDR3 is built from 18 residues. V lost 0 bases and J lost 7, with 19 bases in between. The V gene's germline CDR1 is SGHAT and CDR2 FQNNGV. CDR3 sequence: CASSLDFFGSAGNSPLHF. In DNA form, the CDR3 reads TGTGCCAGCAGCTTAGATTTCTTTGGGTCAGCTGGGAATTCACCCCTCCACTTT.

This sequence joins TRBV14 and TRBJ1-1, with D possibly being TRBD1 (5 bases). Trimming stripped 1 base from V and 0 bases from J, with 15 bases between. CDR1 and CDR2 (germline): SGHDN, FVKESK. The CDR3 extends over 17 amino acids. The CDR3 DNA reads as TGTGCCAGCAGCCAAGGATTCACGGTGGGGCTGAACACTGAAGCTTTCTTT. Encoded protein: CASSQGFTVGLNTEAFF.

This chain's CDR3 is CASSSGDSSLGTEAFF. In nucleotides, the CDR3 is TGCGCCAGCAGCTCGGGGGACAGTTCTCTCGGGACTGAAGCTTTCTTT. The gene calls are TRBV5-1 and TRBJ1-1; 7 nucleotides align to TRBD1. The ends lost 3 bases at V and 5 bases at J; junction bases unmatched: 13. Looked up from germline, CDR1 is SGHRS and CDR2 is YFSETQ. CDR3 length equals 16 residues.

The chain links TRBV18 to TRBJ1-2; D uncertain. V dropped 1 base and J dropped 2 bases, with 14 bases sitting between them. Germline CDR1 KGHSH, CDR2 LQKENI. The CDR3 contains 16 residues. The CDR3 sequence: CASSPQIDGLNYGYTF. CDR3 nucleotide sequence: TGTGCCAGCTCACCACAAATCGACGGACTCAACTATGGCTACACCTTC. Drawing the rest from reference TRBV18 and TRBJ1-2, the complete variable domain is NAGVMQNPRHLVRRRGQEARLRCSPMKGHSHVYWYRQLPEEGLKFMVYLQKENIIDESGMPKERFSAEFPKEGPSILRIQQVVRGDSAAYFCASSPQIDGLNYGYTFGSGTRLTVV.

In regard to this clone: Relative to the germline gene, one junction end is altered; a read error may explain this. The rearrangement links TRBV6-1 to TRBJ2-4; 7 bases are shared with TRBD1. The germline V gene encodes CDR1 MNHNS and CDR2 SASEGT. The CDR3 loop spans 17 amino acids. Written as DNA, the CDR3 is TGTGCCAGCAGCGAAGCCATTCGACAGGGTTCCAAAAACATTCAGTACTTC. This gives the protein CASSEAIRQGSKNIQYF.

This sequence joins TRBV5-1 and TRBJ2-5, with 7 bases fitting TRBD2. The CDR3 has 15 amino acids. The V and J ends lost 1 base and 3 bases, in that order; junction bases with no gene match: 6. Germline CDR1 and CDR2: SGHRS and YFSETQ. CDR3 region: CASSLFSGPEETQYF. The CDR3 DNA reads as TGCGCCAGCAGCTTGTTTAGCGGGCCGGAAGAGACCCAGTACTTC.

The CDR3 region has the DNA TGTGCCAGCAGGACGGTACATGAAGCTTTCTTT. Its protein is CASRTVHEAFF. The rearrangement links TRBV28 to TRBJ1-1, with D hard to call. CDR1 is MDHEN, CDR2 SYDVKM, per germline. Trimming took off 6 bases at V and 7 bases at J, with 9 bases between the two ends. This CDR3 spans 11 amino acids.

The chain couples TRBV28 to TRBJ1-2, with 7 positions matching TRBD1. The germline V gene encodes CDR1 MDHEN and CDR2 SYDVKM. Trimming at V came to 7 bases and at J to 4 bases, leaving 15 bases not matched to a gene. The CDR3 loop spans 16 amino acids. CDR3 sequence: CASKRRLTDRPYGYTF. CDR3 nucleotides: TGTGCCAGCAAACGCAGGCTTACGGACAGGCCCTATGGCTACACCTTC.

This chain links TRBV28 with TRBJ1-2; 8 positions match TRBD1. The CDR3 has 14 amino acids. V lost 7 bases, J lost 4 bases, and 8 bases stayed unmatched. CDR1 is MDHEN, CDR2 SYDVKM, per germline. Here the CDR3 DNA reads TGTGCCAGCATGCTGGACAGGGTGAGCTATGGCTACACCTTC. As protein: CASMLDRVSYGYTF.

CDR3 coding DNA: TGTGCCAGCAGCCCTCAGGGATGGGAACCCCTCCACTTT. Translated: CASSPQGWEPLHF. The V gene is TRBV28, the J gene TRBJ1-6; possibly TRBD1 for D (5 bases). V was shortened by 6 bases and J by 12 bases, with 15 bases between the two germline ends. CDR1 and CDR2 from the germline V gene are MDHEN and SYDVKM. This CDR3 is built from 13 residues. Complete variable domain (other parts from reference TRBV28 and TRBJ1-6): DVKVTQSSRYLVKRTGEKVFLECVQDMDHENMFWYRQDPGLGLRLIYFSYDVKMKEKGDIPEGYSVSREKKERFSLILESASTNQTSMYLCASSPQGWEPLHFGNGTRLTVT.

In this sample, this clone turned up once. The genes are TRBV6-1 and TRBJ2-7; D not certain. The CDR3 consists of 13 residues. V gave up 3 bases and J gave up 4 bases, with 10 bases separating them. CDR1 and CDR2 (germline): MNHNS, SASEGT. The CDR3 sequence is CASSEAFMYEQYF. The CDR3 bases are TGTGCCAGCAGTGAGGCTTTTATGTACGAGCAGTACTTC.

This clone appeared a single time. V and J are TRBV5-1 and TRBJ2-3, with a weak D call TRBD1 (5 bases). V lost 1 base and J 2 bases, leaving 11 bases between the germline ends. The CDR3 spans 15 residues. Germline CDR1 and CDR2: SGHRS and YFSETQ. CDR3 coding DNA: TGCGCCAGCAGCTTGACAGGCCAGCCCACAGATACGCAGTATTTT. Translated: CASSLTGQPTDTQYF.